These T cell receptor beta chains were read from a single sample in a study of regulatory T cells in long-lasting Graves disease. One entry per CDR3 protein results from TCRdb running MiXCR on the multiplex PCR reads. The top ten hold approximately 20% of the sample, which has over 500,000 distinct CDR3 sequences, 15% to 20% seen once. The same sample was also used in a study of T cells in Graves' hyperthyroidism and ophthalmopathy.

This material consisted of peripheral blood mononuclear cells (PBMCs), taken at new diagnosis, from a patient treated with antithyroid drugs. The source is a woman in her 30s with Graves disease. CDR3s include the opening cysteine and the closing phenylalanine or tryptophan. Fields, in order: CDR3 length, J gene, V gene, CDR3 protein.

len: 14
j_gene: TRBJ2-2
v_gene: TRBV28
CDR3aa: CASSRRGVTGELFF

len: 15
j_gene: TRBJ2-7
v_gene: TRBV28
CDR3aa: CASSLPGEIAYEQYF

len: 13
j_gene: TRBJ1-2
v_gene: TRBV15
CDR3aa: CATSRTGVDGYTF

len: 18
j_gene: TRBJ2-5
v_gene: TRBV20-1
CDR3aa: CSARTVGTSGSRQETQYF

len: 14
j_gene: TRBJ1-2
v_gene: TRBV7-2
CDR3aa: CASSLGDGTLGYTF

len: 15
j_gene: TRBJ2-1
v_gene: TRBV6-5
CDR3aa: CASSYAMTSNNEQFF

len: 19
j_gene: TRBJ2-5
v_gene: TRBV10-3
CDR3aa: CAISESTLSWDRSQETQYF

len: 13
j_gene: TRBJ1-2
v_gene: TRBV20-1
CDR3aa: CSARGSGVNGYTF

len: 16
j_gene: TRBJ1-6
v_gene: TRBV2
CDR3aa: CASSSLGGEGNSPLHF

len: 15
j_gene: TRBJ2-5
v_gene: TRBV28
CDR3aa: CATEPTGGVMETQYF

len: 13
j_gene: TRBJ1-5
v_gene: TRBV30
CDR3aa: CAWTWGPNQPQHF

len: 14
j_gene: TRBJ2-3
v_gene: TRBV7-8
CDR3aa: CAIGQGGWVDTQYF

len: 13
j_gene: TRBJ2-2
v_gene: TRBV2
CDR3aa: CASSDTGFGELFF

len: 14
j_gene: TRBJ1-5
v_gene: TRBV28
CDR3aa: CASNDRAVWEPQHF

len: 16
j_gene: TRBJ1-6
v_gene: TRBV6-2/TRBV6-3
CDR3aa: CASRLGPNRADSPLHF

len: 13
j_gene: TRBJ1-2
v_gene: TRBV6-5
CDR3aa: CASSSGLGYGYTF

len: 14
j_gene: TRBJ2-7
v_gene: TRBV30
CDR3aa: CAWSVLGISYEQYF

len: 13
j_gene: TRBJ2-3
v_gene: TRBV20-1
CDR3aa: CSASDEVSDTQYF

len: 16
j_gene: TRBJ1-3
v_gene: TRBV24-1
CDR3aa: CATSDPEFGSGNTTYF

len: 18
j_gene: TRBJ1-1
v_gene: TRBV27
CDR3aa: CASSRIREDRGADTEAFF

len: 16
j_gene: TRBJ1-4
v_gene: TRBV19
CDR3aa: CASSSRAPRRGEKLFF

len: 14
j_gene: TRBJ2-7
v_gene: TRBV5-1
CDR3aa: CASSSPGQLYEQYF

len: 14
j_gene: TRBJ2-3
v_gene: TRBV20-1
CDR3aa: CSAIGQGNLDTQYF

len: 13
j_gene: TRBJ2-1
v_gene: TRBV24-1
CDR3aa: CATSEARLNEQFF

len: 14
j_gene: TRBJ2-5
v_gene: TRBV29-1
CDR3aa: CSVAQTGAAETQYF

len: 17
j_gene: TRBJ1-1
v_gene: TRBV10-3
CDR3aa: CAISAVGGNPSNTEAFF

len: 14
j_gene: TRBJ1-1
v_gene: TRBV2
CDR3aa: CASSEALQGPEAFF

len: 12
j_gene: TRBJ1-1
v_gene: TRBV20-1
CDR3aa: CSARATNTEAFF

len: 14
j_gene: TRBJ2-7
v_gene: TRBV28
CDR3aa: CASSHLAEVFEQYF

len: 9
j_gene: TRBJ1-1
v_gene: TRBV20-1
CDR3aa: CSAKVEAFF

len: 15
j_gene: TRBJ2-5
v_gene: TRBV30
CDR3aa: CAWGQGAPSMETQYF

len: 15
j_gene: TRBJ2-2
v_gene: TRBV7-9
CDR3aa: CASSLAADRSGELFF

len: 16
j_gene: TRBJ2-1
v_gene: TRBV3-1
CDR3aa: CASSRLTSGVYNEQFF

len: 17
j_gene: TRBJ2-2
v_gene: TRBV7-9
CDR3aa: CASSSSLTSLFTGELFF

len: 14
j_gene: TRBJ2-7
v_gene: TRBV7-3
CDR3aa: CASSPSGGTYEQYF

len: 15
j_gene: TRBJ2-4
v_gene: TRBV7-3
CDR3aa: CASSRTGQGQNIQYF

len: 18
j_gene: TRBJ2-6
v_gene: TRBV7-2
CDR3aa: CASRTSTGGASGANVLTF

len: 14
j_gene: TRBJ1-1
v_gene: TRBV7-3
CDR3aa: CASSLSGAVGEAFF

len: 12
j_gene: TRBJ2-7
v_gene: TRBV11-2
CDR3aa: CASSPPSGEQYF

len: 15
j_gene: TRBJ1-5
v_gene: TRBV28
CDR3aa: CATKGDSRGYQPQHF

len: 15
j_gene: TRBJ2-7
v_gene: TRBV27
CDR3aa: CASSSYRDRGDEQYF

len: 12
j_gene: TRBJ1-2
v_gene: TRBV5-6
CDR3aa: CASGQDNYGYTF

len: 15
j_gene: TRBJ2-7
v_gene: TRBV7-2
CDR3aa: CASSLQGSDYYEQYF

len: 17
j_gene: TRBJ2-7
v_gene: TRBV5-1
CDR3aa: CASSPAVITSGSYEQYF

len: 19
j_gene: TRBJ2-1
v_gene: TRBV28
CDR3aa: CASSPDRASRTSGSNEQFF

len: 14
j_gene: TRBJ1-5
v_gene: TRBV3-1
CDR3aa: CASSQAGFNQPQHF

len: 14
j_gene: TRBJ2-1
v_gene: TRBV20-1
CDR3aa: CSASRGPPLNEQFF

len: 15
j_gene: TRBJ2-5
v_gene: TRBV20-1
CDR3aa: CSARDTKTGKETQYF

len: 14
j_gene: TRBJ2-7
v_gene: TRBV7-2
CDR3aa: CASTQGASRYEQYF